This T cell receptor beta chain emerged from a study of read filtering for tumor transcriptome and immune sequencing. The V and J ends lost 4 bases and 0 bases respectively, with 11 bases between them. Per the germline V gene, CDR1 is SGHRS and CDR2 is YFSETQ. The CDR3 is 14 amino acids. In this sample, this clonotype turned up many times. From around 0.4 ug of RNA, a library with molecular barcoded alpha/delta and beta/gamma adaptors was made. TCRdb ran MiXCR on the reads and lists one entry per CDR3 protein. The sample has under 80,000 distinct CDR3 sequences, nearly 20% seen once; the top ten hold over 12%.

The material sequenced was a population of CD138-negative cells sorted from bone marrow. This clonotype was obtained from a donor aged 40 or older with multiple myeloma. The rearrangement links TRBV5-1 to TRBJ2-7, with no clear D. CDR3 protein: CASSPFPSSYEQYF. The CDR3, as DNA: TGCGCCAGCAGCCCCTTCCCAAGCTCCTACGAGCAGTACTTC.